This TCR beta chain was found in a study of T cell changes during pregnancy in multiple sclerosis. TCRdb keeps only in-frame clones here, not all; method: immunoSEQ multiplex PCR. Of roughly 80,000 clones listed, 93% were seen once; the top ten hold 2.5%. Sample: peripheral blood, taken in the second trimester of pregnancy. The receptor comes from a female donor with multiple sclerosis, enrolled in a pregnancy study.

The CDR3 reads CASSVLAGALNEQFF. CDR3 in DNA: TGTGCCAGCAGCGTCCTAGCGGGGGCCCTCAATGAGCAGTTCTTC. The V call is TRBV7-3, the J call TRBJ2-1; 10 bases match TRBD2. CDR3 length equals 15 residues. V was pared by 5 bases and J by 6 bases, with 7 bases of the junction left unmatched. The V gene's germline CDR1 is SGHTA and CDR2 FQGTGA.